These 27 T cell receptor beta chains were all obtained from the same sample, sequenced in a study of T cells of healthy individuals. TCRdb analysed the 5' RACE reads with MiXCR anew, one entry per CDR3 protein. The sample records 55,000 to 65,000 distinct CDR3 sequences, around 16% being singletons. The source is a human donor in good health.

The chain is built from TRBV5-1 and TRBJ2-3, with D possibly TRBD1 on 5 matching bases. V gave up 4 bases and J gave up 0 bases, with 18 bases separating them. Germline V CDR1 and CDR2: SGHRS, YFSETQ. CDR3 size: 17 residues. This CDR3 reads CASSRLGQFSSTDTQYF. CDR3 coding DNA: TGCGCCAGCAGCCGGCTTGGACAATTCTCTAGCACAGATACGCAGTATTTT.

The chain joins TRBV25-1 to TRBJ2-5, with D perhaps being TRBD1 or TRBD2 (6 bases each). The CDR3 totals 14 residues. The germline V gene encodes CDR1 MGHDK and CDR2 SYGVNS. Trimming removed 4 bases from V and 1 base from J, with 10 bases in between. CDR3: CASSVPGAQETQYF. The CDR3 DNA reads TGTGCCAGCAGTGTCCCGGGGGCCCAAGAGACCCAGTACTTC.

The genes are TRBV28 and TRBJ2-5; D might be TRBD1 (5 bases). The CDR3 sequence is 14 residues long. Germline V gene sequence: CDR1 MDHEN, CDR2 SYDVKM. V lost 5 bases and J lost 1, with 11 bases in between. The CDR3 sequence is CASSAPRVQETQYF. The CDR3 DNA sequence: TGTGCCAGCAGTGCCCCCAGGGTCCAAGAGACCCAGTACTTC. The complete variable domain, with remaining parts taken from reference TRBV28 and TRBJ2-5, reads DVKVTQSSRYLVKRTGEKVFLECVQDMDHENMFWYRQDPGLGLRLIYFSYDVKMKEKGDIPEGYSVSREKKERFSLILESASTNQTSMYLCASSAPRVQETQYFGPGTRLLVL.

The CDR3 loop reads CASSSGRYYGYTF. In DNA form, the CDR3 reads TGTGCCAGCAGCTCGGGACGGTACTATGGCTACACCTTC. This chain uses TRBV6-2 or TRBV6-3 with TRBJ1-2, with D tentatively TRBD1 (5 bases). V lost 6 bases and J 3 bases, leaving 11 bases between the germline ends. The CDR3 runs to 13 residues. CDR1 and CDR2 (germline): MNHEY, SVGEGT.

In this sample, this clonotype turned up a few times. This chain uses TRBV4-3 with TRBJ2-1; no clear D gene. With 0 bases removed from V and 10 bases from J, the gap between germline ends came to 7 bases. This CDR3 has 12 residues. CDR1 LGHNA and CDR2 YSLEER come from the germline V gene. CDR3 in amino acids: CASSQDKWEQFF. The CDR3 DNA follows: TGCGCCAGCAGCCAAGATAAGTGGGAGCAGTTCTTC.

This clonotype was picked up many times. This chain links TRBV4-2 with TRBJ2-2; no clear D gene. This CDR3 spans 13 amino acids. Looked up from germline, CDR1 is LGHNA and CDR2 is YNFKEQ. V was trimmed by 1 base and J by 3 bases, leaving 3 bases between them. This CDR3 is CASSQADTGELFF. The DNA of the CDR3 is TGTGCCAGCAGCCAAGCGGACACCGGGGAGCTGTTTTTT.

This clonotype has ten or more counts. V and J are TRBV20-1 and TRBJ2-7; D call uncertain. Germline CDR1 DFQATT, CDR2 SNEGSKA (reference sequence). V was cut by 3 bases and J by 2 bases, with 14 bases left in between. This CDR3 spans 14 amino acids. The CDR3, as DNA: TGCAGTGCTAGGAAAAAGGCCGGAGCCTACGAGCAGTACTTC. Amino acids: CSARKKAGAYEQYF.

V gene TRBV7-2 combines with J gene TRBJ2-2, with D possibly TRBD2 on 6 matching bases. Trimming removed 6 bases at V and 3 bases at J, with 14 bases between. CDR3 size: 15 residues. CDR1 SGHTA and CDR2 FQGNSA come from the germline V gene. CDR3 residues: CASRPRSGDTGELFF. The CDR3 DNA follows: TGTGCCAGCAGACCTCGGTCGGGGGACACCGGGGAGCTGTTTTTT.

This clonotype appeared many times. V is TRBV6-1 and J is TRBJ2-3, with TRBD2 identical over 12 bases. J lost 2 bases, V lost 5 bases, and 5 bases had no gene match. The CDR3 spans 16 residues. The germline V gene encodes CDR1 MNHNS and CDR2 SASEGT. CDR3 DNA sequence: TGTGCCAGCAGTCGGAGACTAGCGGGGGCCACAGATACGCAGTATTTT. It specifies CASSRRLAGATDTQYF.

This clonotype was counted many times. The CDR3 DNA reads as TGTGCCAGTAGTATTGCAGAAACCTACAATGAGCAGTTCTTC. This sequence encodes CASSIAETYNEQFF. The chain carries TRBV19 and TRBJ2-1; D gene unclear. V was cut by 3 bases and J by 2 bases, with 8 bases left in between. This CDR3 is 14 amino acids long. The germline V gene has CDR1 LNHDA and CDR2 SQIVND (reference sequence).

This clonotype came up many times. The gene calls are TRBV5-1 and TRBJ2-7, with 8 bases identical to TRBD2. Per the germline V gene, CDR1 is SGHRS and CDR2 is YFSETQ. Trimming cost V 5 bases and J 0 bases; bases outside gene matches: 7. The CDR3 runs 15 residues. The CDR3 nucleotides read TGCGCCAGCAGACCAGGACTAGCTTACTCCTACGAGCAGTACTTC. As protein: CASRPGLAYSYEQYF.

In its sample, this clonotype was seen many times. V and J are TRBV29-1 and TRBJ2-1, with 9 bases aligning to TRBD2. Trimming removed 3 bases from V and 8 bases from J; junction bases left unmatched: 11. This CDR3 has 15 residues. Per the germline V gene, CDR1 is SQVTM and CDR2 is ANQGSEA. CDR3 amino acids: CSVEGAGGPKHEQFF. CDR3 nucleotide sequence: TGCAGCGTTGAGGGGGCGGGAGGGCCTAAGCATGAGCAGTTCTTC.

This clonotype was found many times. The rearrangement joins TRBV20-1 to TRBJ1-6; D unclear. Germline V CDR1 and CDR2: DFQATT, SNEGSKA (reference sequence). The V end was cut by 5 bases, the J end by 14 bases, with 16 bases between. This CDR3 is 12 amino acids long. This CDR3 reads CSAQYGEFTLHF. CDR3 in DNA: TGCAGTGCTCAGTACGGGGAATTCACCCTCCACTTT.

The chain couples TRBV7-9 to TRBJ2-6; TRBD2 aligns across 7 bases. Per the germline V gene, CDR1 is SEHNR and CDR2 is FQNEAQ (reference sequence). V lost 6 bases, J lost 6 bases, and 5 bases stayed unmatched. There are 14 residues in the CDR3. The CDR3 nucleotides are TGTGCCAGCAGGCCTAGCGGTGAGGCCAACGTCCTGACTTTC. Residues: CASRPSGEANVLTF.

This clonotype has just a few counts. The chain couples TRBV4-3 to TRBJ2-3; 8 bases agree with TRBD1. V was clipped by 4 bases and J by 1 base; unmatched bases: 10. The CDR3 spans 17 residues. From germline, CDR1 is LGHNA and CDR2 YSLEER. The CDR3 sequence is CASSPEAAGGGTDTQYF. In nucleotides, the CDR3 is TGCGCCAGCAGCCCCGAAGCCGCAGGGGGCGGCACAGATACGCAGTATTTT.

This clonotype was counted a few times. The CDR3 nucleotides are TGCGCCAGCAGCCAAGAGGCCAGGGCCTCTGGAAACACCATATATTTT. This codes for CASSQEARASGNTIYF. J is TRBJ1-3 and V is TRBV4-1; D is perhaps TRBD1 (5 bases). With 0 bases removed from V and 0 bases from J, the gap between germline ends came to 9 bases. CDR3 length equals 16 residues. Germline V CDR1 and CDR2: MGHRA, YSYEKL.

This chain links TRBV7-3 with TRBJ2-1, with unresolved D. Germline V gives CDR1 SGHTA, CDR2 FQGTGA. This CDR3 has 16 residues. V lost 0 bases and J lost 2, with 11 bases in between. The chain's CDR3 is CASSLTEGSPYNEQFF. In DNA, the CDR3 is TGTGCCAGCAGCTTAACAGAAGGGTCCCCCTACAATGAGCAGTTCTTC. The full variable domain, completed using reference TRBV7-3 and TRBJ2-1, is GAGVSQTPSNKVTEKGKYVELRCDPISGHTALYWYRQSLGQGPEFLIYFQGTGAADDSGLPNDRFFAVRPEGSVSTLKIQRTERGDSAVYLCASSLTEGSPYNEQFFGPGTRLTVL.

This clonotype was counted at least ten times. V usage is TRBV4-1 and J usage is TRBJ1-2, with no clear D. The CDR3 is 13 amino acids. Trimming took 0 bases from V and 4 from J, leaving 6 bases between them. Germline CDR1 MGHRA, CDR2 YSYEKL. CDR3 protein: CASSQESSYGYTF. The CDR3 region has the DNA TGCGCCAGCAGCCAAGAGAGTTCCTATGGCTACACCTTC.

This clonotype was seen a few times. This chain connects TRBV29-1 to TRBJ2-1; 9 bases agree with TRBD1. Germline V CDR1 and CDR2: SQVTM, ANQGSEA. CDR3 length equals 16 residues. V dropped 3 bases and J dropped 7; count of bases not matched to a gene: 13. The CDR3 DNA is TGCAGCGTTGATGATCAGGACAGGGGCAGGGCTAATGAGCAGTTCTTC. Protein sequence: CSVDDQDRGRANEQFF.

The chain recombines TRBV7-6 with TRBJ2-3; 13 bases match TRBD2. Germline V gene lookup returns CDR1 SGHVS and CDR2 FNYEAQ. This CDR3 comprises 14 residues. V gave up 11 bases and J gave up 5 bases; unmatched junction bases: 7. In DNA, the CDR3 is TGTGCCGCGGGACTAGCGGGAACGGAAGATACGCAGTATTTT. The encoded protein is CAAGLAGTEDTQYF.

This clonotype was observed many times. The J gene is TRBJ1-2, the V gene TRBV6-5; D gene uncertain. CDR3 length equals 15 residues. V was pared by 4 bases and J by 4 bases, with 16 bases between. Germline CDR1 is MNHEY and CDR2 is SVGAGI. The CDR3 loop is CASSFLGPGSYGYTF. The CDR3 coding sequence is TGTGCCAGCAGTTTCTTGGGCCCGGGCAGCTATGGCTACACCTTC.

At least ten counts were recorded for this clonotype. The J gene is TRBJ2-1, the V gene TRBV7-2; D uncertain. Per germline, CDR1 SGHTA and CDR2 FQGNSA. The V gene lost 2 bases and the J gene lost 9 bases, with 14 bases spanning the gap. The CDR3 has 14 amino acids. The CDR3, as DNA: TGTGCCAGCAGCTTAAGGACGATGGGCGGTGAGCAGTTCTTC. Translation gives CASSLRTMGGEQFF.

There are a few counts of this clonotype. V gene TRBV6-6 combines with J gene TRBJ1-1; D is ambiguous. The ends were cut back, 5 bases at V and 7 bases at J, with 17 bases in the middle. The CDR3 is 14 residues long. CDR1 MNHNY and CDR2 SVGAGI come from the germline V gene (reference sequence). This CDR3 is CASSPAHSGVEAFF. The CDR3 DNA reads as TGTGCCAGCAGTCCGGCCCATAGCGGGGTTGAAGCTTTCTTT.

V usage is TRBV2 and J usage is TRBJ1-5; unclear D gene. The V gene lost 6 bases and the J gene lost 0 bases, with 6 bases spanning the gap. This CDR3 contains 13 residues. The germline gives CDR1 SNHLY, CDR2 FYNNEI. CDR3 sequence reads: CASSLDSNQPQHF. The CDR3 region has the DNA TGTGCCAGCAGCCTGGATAGCAATCAGCCCCAGCATTTT.

This clonotype was seen only a few times. The gene calls are TRBV15 and TRBJ1-1; D may be TRBD1 (6 bases). Trimming removed 0 bases at V and 5 bases at J, with 10 bases between. CDR1 is LNHNV and CDR2 is YYDKDF in the germline V gene (reference sequence). CDR3 length: 14 residues. The CDR3 sequence: CATSRDGGHTEAFF. DNA for the CDR3: TGTGCCACCAGCAGAGATGGGGGGCATACTGAAGCTTTCTTT.

The V gene is TRBV27, the J gene TRBJ1-4; D unresolved. The CDR3 loop spans 12 amino acids. Germline V CDR1 and CDR2: MNHEY, SMNVEV (reference sequence). V was trimmed by 4 bases and J by 5 bases, leaving 5 bases between them. CDR3 sequence reads: CASSSSNEKLFF. The CDR3, as DNA: TGTGCCAGCAGTTCCTCAAATGAAAAACTGTTTTTT.

DNA of the CDR3: TGTGCCAGCAGCCAGATTCTAGACAGCACCGGGGAGCTGTTTTTT. Its protein is CASSQILDSTGELFF. The chain carries TRBV3-1 and TRBJ2-2, with D possibly being TRBD1 (5 bases). Trimming took 3 bases from V and 4 from J, leaving 12 bases between them. Germline V gene data show CDR1 as LGHDT and CDR2 as YNNKEL (reference sequence). This CDR3 region has 15 residues.